This is a list of T cell receptor beta chains from one sample in a study of beta chain features in type 1 diabetes. Measured with immunoSEQ multiplex PCR; TCRdb has only the in-frame clones, and not every one. The top ten clones hold 0.65% of a sample with roughly 150,000 clones, about 8.5% of them seen once. What was sequenced was central memory CD4+ T cells from blood. All receptors derive from a man between 18 and 35 years old in good health. CDR3s include the opening cysteine and the closing phenylalanine or tryptophan. Fields, in order: clone size, D gene, V gene, J gene, CDR3 DNA, CDR3 protein. The D gene is left open where the match is weak. Not every row has a clone size; where given, it reads once, few, many or a size class.

clone size: NA; D gene: NA; V gene: TRBV20-1; J gene: TRBJ2-5; CDR3 DNA: TGCGGGAGAAGCAGGCAAGAGACCCAGTACTTC; CDR3 protein: CGRSRQETQYF
clone size: once; D gene: TRBD2; V gene: TRBV7-2; J gene: TRBJ2-1; CDR3 DNA: TGTGCCAGCAGCTCCTCCTTACGGGGGGGTATGAGTGAGCAGTTCTTC; CDR3 protein: CASSSSLRGGMSEQFF
clone size: NA; D gene: TRBD1; V gene: TRBV5-6; J gene: TRBJ2-3; CDR3 DNA: TGTGCCAGCTCATCGTACGGGACAGGGGGCAGTTTAGGCACAGATACGCAGTATTTT; CDR3 protein: CASSSYGTGGSLGTDTQYF
clone size: few; D gene: NA; V gene: TRBV28; J gene: TRBJ1-1; CDR3 DNA: TGTGCCAGCATTTCTTCGGCCATAGCAGAGGAAGCTTTCTTT; CDR3 protein: CASISSAIAEEAFF
clone size: NA; D gene: NA; V gene: TRBV9; J gene: TRBJ1-3; CDR3 DNA: TGTGCCAGCGGAACCGGGACTAATTTTGGAAACACCATATATTTT; CDR3 protein: CASGTGTNFGNTIYF
clone size: NA; D gene: TRBD1; V gene: TRBV11-1; J gene: TRBJ2-7; CDR3 DNA: TGTGCCAGCAGCTTACGAACAGGGGGCATAGCAACCTCCTACGAGCAGTACTTC; CDR3 protein: CASSLRTGGIATSYEQYF
clone size: few; D gene: NA; V gene: TRBV5-6; J gene: TRBJ2-7; CDR3 DNA: TGTGCCAGCAGCTTGCCTGCGGGGAGCTCCTACGAGCAGTACTTC; CDR3 protein: CASSLPAGSSYEQYF
clone size: NA; D gene: NA; V gene: TRBV28; J gene: TRBJ2-7; CDR3 DNA: TGTGCCAGCAGCCCCGGACAGTCGATCTACGAGCAGTACTTC; CDR3 protein: CASSPGQSIYEQYF
clone size: few; D gene: NA; V gene: TRBV5-8; J gene: TRBJ1-3; CDR3 DNA: TGTGCCAGCAGCTTTGACGGAGGCTCTGGAAACACCATATATTTT; CDR3 protein: CASSFDGGSGNTIYF
clone size: once; D gene: NA; V gene: TRBV7-2; J gene: TRBJ1-4; CDR3 DNA: TGTGCCAGCAGCTTAGCGGGCAGGAGGAATGAAAAACTGTTTTTT; CDR3 protein: CASSLAGRRNEKLFF
clone size: few; D gene: NA; V gene: TRBV7-3; J gene: TRBJ1-1; CDR3 DNA: TGTGCCAGCAGCTCCTCCAGGAACACTGAAGCTTTCTTT; CDR3 protein: CASSSSRNTEAFF
clone size: few; D gene: TRBD2; V gene: TRBV5-4; J gene: TRBJ2-1; CDR3 DNA: TGTGCCAGCAGCTTGGATGGGACTAGAGCCCAGTTCTTC; CDR3 protein: CASSLDGTRAQFF
clone size: NA; D gene: TRBD2; V gene: TRBV28; J gene: TRBJ2-5; CDR3 DNA: TGTGCCAGCAGTCCCCGACTAGCGGGCAGCCAAGAGACCCAGTACTTC; CDR3 protein: CASSPRLAGSQETQYF
clone size: few; D gene: TRBD2; V gene: TRBV7-2; J gene: TRBJ2-5; CDR3 DNA: TGTGCCAGCAGCCGCGGGACTAGCGGGACCGCAGAGGGAGAGACCCAGTACTTC; CDR3 protein: CASSRGTSGTAEGETQYF
clone size: few; D gene: NA; V gene: TRBV6-1; J gene: TRBJ1-4; CDR3 DNA: TGTGCCAGGGACAGTGACGAAAAACTGTTTTTT; CDR3 protein: CARDSDEKLFF
clone size: NA; D gene: TRBD2; V gene: TRBV6-6; J gene: TRBJ2-2; CDR3 DNA: TGTGCCAGCAGTTACGGGAATAGCGGGTTCGGGGAGCTGTTTTTT; CDR3 protein: CASSYGNSGFGELFF
clone size: NA; D gene: TRBD1; V gene: TRBV28; J gene: TRBJ2-7; CDR3 DNA: TGTGCCAGCAGTGTCCCGGGACAGCCCCCCGAGCAGTACTTC; CDR3 protein: CASSVPGQPPEQYF
clone size: NA; D gene: TRBD1; V gene: TRBV28; J gene: TRBJ2-7; CDR3 DNA: TGTGCCAGCAGTTTTTTACCGACAGGGCAGACCTACGAGCAGTACTTC; CDR3 protein: CASSFLPTGQTYEQYF
clone size: NA; D gene: TRBD1; V gene: TRBV27; J gene: TRBJ1-1; CDR3 DNA: TGTGCCAGCAGTGTACAGGGGGCGGGCACTGAAGCTTTCTTT; CDR3 protein: CASSVQGAGTEAFF
clone size: few; D gene: TRBD1; V gene: TRBV7-3; J gene: TRBJ2-3; CDR3 DNA: TGTGCCAGCAGCCTAGGACAGGGAGCAGATACGCAGTATTTT; CDR3 protein: CASSLGQGADTQYF
clone size: NA; D gene: TRBD1; V gene: TRBV19; J gene: TRBJ2-1; CDR3 DNA: TGTGCCAGTAAGTTCGGTAGGGGGCCGAGCTCCTACAATGAGCAGTTCTTC; CDR3 protein: CASKFGRGPSSYNEQFF
clone size: NA; D gene: NA; V gene: TRBV5-6; J gene: TRBJ2-2; CDR3 DNA: TGTGCCAGCAGCTTGGCCTTGGGGGGCGGGGAGCTGTTTTTT; CDR3 protein: CASSLALGGGELFF
clone size: NA; D gene: NA; V gene: TRBV29-1; J gene: TRBJ2-6; CDR3 DNA: TGCAGCGTTCATGGCTCCTCTGGGGCCAACGTCCTGACTTTC; CDR3 protein: CSVHGSSGANVLTF
clone size: few; D gene: NA; V gene: TRBV6-1; J gene: TRBJ2-3; CDR3 DNA: TGTGCCGCGGGGCGCAGCCTCACAGATACGCAGTATTTT; CDR3 protein: CAAGRSLTDTQYF
clone size: few; D gene: NA; V gene: TRBV2; J gene: TRBJ2-7; CDR3 DNA: TGTGCCAGCAGTGAATACGAAGCGGCAACCTACGAGCAGTACTTC; CDR3 protein: CASSEYEAATYEQYF
clone size: few; D gene: NA; V gene: TRBV7-3; J gene: TRBJ2-2; CDR3 DNA: TGTGCCAGCAGCTTATCGGTGCGTGCCGGGGAGCTGTTTTTT; CDR3 protein: CASSLSVRAGELFF
clone size: few; D gene: NA; V gene: TRBV29-1; J gene: TRBJ1-2; CDR3 DNA: TGCAGCGTCCAGACAGGTTCTATGGTGTACTATGGCTACACCTTC; CDR3 protein: CSVQTGSMVYYGYTF
clone size: NA; D gene: NA; V gene: TRBV6-6; J gene: TRBJ1-4; CDR3 DNA: TGTGCCAGCAGGAACAGGGATGGAAGCAATGAAAAACTGTTTTTT; CDR3 protein: CASRNRDGSNEKLFF
clone size: NA; D gene: TRBD2; V gene: TRBV7-3; J gene: TRBJ2-5; CDR3 DNA: TGTGCCAGCAGCTTAAGGGGCGGGGGCCAAGAGACCCAGTACTTC; CDR3 protein: CASSLRGGGQETQYF
clone size: NA; D gene: NA; V gene: TRBV5-5; J gene: TRBJ1-1; CDR3 DNA: TGTGCCAGCAGCCACACCAGGGGAGCCATGAACACTGAAGCTTTCTTT; CDR3 protein: CASSHTRGAMNTEAFF
clone size: NA; D gene: TRBD2; V gene: TRBV5-6; J gene: TRBJ2-5; CDR3 DNA: TGTGCCAGCAGCTTGGCCGTGGGACCGGGAGGGGAGACCCAGTACTTC; CDR3 protein: CASSLAVGPGGETQYF
clone size: NA; D gene: NA; V gene: TRBV19; J gene: TRBJ2-6; CDR3 DNA: TGTGCCAGTAGTTCCCCAGGGTCGGTTAGGGCCAACGTCCTGACTTTC; CDR3 protein: CASSSPGSVRANVLTF
clone size: few; D gene: NA; V gene: TRBV21-1; J gene: TRBJ1-1; CDR3 DNA: TGTGCCCCCTTGTCACAGGGCGAGAGAGGGGTGGACACTGAAGCTTTCTTT; CDR3 protein: CAPLSQGERGVDTEAFF
clone size: NA; D gene: NA; V gene: TRBV5-4; J gene: TRBJ2-7; CDR3 DNA: TGTGCCAGCAGCTTGAAGGGGGCCTACGAGCAGTACTTC; CDR3 protein: CASSLKGAYEQYF
clone size: NA; D gene: TRBD1; V gene: TRBV19; J gene: TRBJ1-4; CDR3 DNA: TGTGCCAGTAGTATCGCCGGGACAGGGAACGAAAAACTGTTTTTT; CDR3 protein: CASSIAGTGNEKLFF
clone size: few; D gene: TRBD1; V gene: TRBV28; J gene: TRBJ2-1; CDR3 DNA: TGTGCCAGCAGTCCAGGGGGCCGGAATGAGCAGTTCTTC; CDR3 protein: CASSPGGRNEQFF
clone size: NA; D gene: NA; V gene: TRBV4-3; J gene: TRBJ1-5; CDR3 DNA: TGCGCCAGCAGCCAAGACGAGGGCCAGCCCCAGCATTTT; CDR3 protein: CASSQDEGQPQHF
clone size: few; D gene: NA; V gene: TRBV18; J gene: TRBJ1-4; CDR3 DNA: TGTGCCAGCTCACCTGGGCTGGGGGGGAATGAAAAACTGTTTTTT; CDR3 protein: CASSPGLGGNEKLFF
clone size: NA; D gene: NA; V gene: TRBV4-2; J gene: TRBJ1-5; CDR3 DNA: TGTGCCAGCAGCCACCCAGCGAATCAGCCCCAGCATTTT; CDR3 protein: CASSHPANQPQHF
clone size: once; D gene: NA; V gene: TRBV2; J gene: TRBJ2-5; CDR3 DNA: TGTGCCAGCAGCCCTTCAGGAGGGCCAGAGACCCAGTACTTC; CDR3 protein: CASSPSGGPETQYF
clone size: few; D gene: NA; V gene: TRBV10-3; J gene: TRBJ2-3; CDR3 DNA: TGTGCCATCAGCTCCGGGACTAGCACAGATACGCAGTATTTT; CDR3 protein: CAISSGTSTDTQYF
clone size: few; D gene: TRBD1; V gene: TRBV25-1; J gene: TRBJ1-2; CDR3 DNA: TGTGCCAGCAGTGGACAGGGTAACTATGGCTACACCTTC; CDR3 protein: CASSGQGNYGYTF
clone size: NA; D gene: NA; V gene: TRBV29-1; J gene: TRBJ1-1; CDR3 DNA: TGCAGCGGAAGACAGACAGACGGCACTGAAGCTTTCTTT; CDR3 protein: CSGRQTDGTEAFF
clone size: few; D gene: NA; V gene: TRBV30; J gene: TRBJ2-1; CDR3 DNA: TGTGCCTGGAGTGTATGGAGTAGGAACAATGAGCAGTTCTTC; CDR3 protein: CAWSVWSRNNEQFF
clone size: NA; D gene: TRBD1; V gene: TRBV18; J gene: TRBJ1-2; CDR3 DNA: TGTGCCAGCTCACCAGCGACAGGGGATTCCTATGGCTACACCTTC; CDR3 protein: CASSPATGDSYGYTF
clone size: few; D gene: NA; V gene: TRBV5-1; J gene: TRBJ2-3; CDR3 DNA: TGCGCCAGCAGCTTGTACACAGGGAACACAGATACGCAGTATTTT; CDR3 protein: CASSLYTGNTDTQYF
clone size: NA; D gene: NA; V gene: TRBV11-3; J gene: TRBJ2-3; CDR3 DNA: TGTGCCAGCAGCGAGAACACAGATACGCAGTATTTT; CDR3 protein: CASSENTDTQYF
clone size: many; D gene: NA; V gene: TRBV29-1; J gene: TRBJ2-6; CDR3 DNA: TGCAGCGTTGCTAGCTCTGGGGCCAACGTCCTGACTTTC; CDR3 protein: CSVASSGANVLTF